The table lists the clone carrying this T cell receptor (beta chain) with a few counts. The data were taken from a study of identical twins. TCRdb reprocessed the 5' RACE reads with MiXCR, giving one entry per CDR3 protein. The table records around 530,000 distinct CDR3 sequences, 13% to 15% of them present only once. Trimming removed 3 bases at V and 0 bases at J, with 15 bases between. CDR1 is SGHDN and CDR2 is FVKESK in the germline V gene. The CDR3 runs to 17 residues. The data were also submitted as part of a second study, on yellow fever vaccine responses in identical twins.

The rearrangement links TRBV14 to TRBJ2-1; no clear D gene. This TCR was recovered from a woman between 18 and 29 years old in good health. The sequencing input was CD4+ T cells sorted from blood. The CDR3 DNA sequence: TGTGCCAGCAGCCAGCACCAGCGCGGAAGCTCCTACAATGAGCAGTTCTTC. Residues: CASSQHQRGSSYNEQFF.